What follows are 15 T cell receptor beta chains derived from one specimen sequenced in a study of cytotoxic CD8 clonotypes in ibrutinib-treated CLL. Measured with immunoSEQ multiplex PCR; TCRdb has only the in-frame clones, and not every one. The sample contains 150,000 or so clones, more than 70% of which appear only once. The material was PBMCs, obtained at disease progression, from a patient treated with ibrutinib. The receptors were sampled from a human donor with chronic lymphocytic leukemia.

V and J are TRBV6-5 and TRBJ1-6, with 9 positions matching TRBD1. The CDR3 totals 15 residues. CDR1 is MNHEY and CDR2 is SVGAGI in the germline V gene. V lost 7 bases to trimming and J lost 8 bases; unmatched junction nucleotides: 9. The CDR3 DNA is TGTGCCAGCAAGGCGCCGGGACAGGGAGATTCACCCCTCCACTTT. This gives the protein CASKAPGQGDSPLHF.

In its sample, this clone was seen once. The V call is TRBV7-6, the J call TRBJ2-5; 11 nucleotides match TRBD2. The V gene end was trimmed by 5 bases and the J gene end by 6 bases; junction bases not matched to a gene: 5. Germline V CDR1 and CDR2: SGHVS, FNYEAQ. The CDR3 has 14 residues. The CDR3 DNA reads TGTGCCAGCAGCGATAGCGGGAGGGGCCAGACCCAGTACTTC. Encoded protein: CASSDSGRGQTQYF.

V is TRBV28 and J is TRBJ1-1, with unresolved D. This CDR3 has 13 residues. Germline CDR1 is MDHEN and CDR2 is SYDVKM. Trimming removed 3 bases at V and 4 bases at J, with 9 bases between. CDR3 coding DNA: TGTGCCAGCAGTTTTAACACCCCCACTGAAGCTTTCTTT. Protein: CASSFNTPTEAFF. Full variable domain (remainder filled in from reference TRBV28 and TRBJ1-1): DVKVTQSSRYLVKRTGEKVFLECVQDMDHENMFWYRQDPGLGLRLIYFSYDVKMKEKGDIPEGYSVSREKKERFSLILESASTNQTSMYLCASSFNTPTEAFFGQGTRLTVV.

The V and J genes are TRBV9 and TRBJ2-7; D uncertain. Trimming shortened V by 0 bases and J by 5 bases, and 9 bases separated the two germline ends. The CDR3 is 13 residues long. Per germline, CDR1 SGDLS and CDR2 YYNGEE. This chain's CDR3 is CASSVAERNEQYF. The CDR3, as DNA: TGTGCCAGCAGCGTAGCTGAGAGGAACGAGCAGTACTTC.

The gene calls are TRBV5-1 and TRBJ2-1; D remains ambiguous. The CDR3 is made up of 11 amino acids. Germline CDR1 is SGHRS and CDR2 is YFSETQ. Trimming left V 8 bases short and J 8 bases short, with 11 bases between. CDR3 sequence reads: CASPSEHEQFF. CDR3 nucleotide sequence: TGCGCCAGTCCGTCGGAGCATGAGCAGTTCTTC.

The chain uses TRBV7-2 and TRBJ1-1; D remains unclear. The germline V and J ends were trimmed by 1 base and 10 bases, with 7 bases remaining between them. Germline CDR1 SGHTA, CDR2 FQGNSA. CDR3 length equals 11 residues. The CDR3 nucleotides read TGTGCCAGCAGCTTAGGTTTCGGAGCTTTCTTT. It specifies CASSLGFGAFF.

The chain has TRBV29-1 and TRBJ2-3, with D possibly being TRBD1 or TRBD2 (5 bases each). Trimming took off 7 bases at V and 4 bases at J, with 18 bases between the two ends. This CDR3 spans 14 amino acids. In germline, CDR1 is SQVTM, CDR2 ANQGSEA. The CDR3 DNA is TGCAGCGCCAAACCCGGGACCACCGCAGATACGCAGTATTTT. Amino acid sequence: CSAKPGTTADTQYF.

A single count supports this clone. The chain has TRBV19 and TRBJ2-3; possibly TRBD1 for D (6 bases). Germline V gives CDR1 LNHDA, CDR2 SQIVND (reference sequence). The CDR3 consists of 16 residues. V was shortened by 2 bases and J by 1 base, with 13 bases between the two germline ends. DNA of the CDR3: TGTGCCAGTAGTATAATTTGGGGGCGTCGCACAGATACGCAGTATTTT. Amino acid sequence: CASSIIWGRRTDTQYF.

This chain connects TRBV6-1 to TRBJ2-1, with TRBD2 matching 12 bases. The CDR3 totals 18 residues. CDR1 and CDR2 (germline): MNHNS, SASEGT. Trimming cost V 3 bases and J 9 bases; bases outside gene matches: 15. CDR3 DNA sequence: TGTGCCAGCAGTGATTCCTTGACTAGCGGGAGATTCTGGGGTGAGCAGTTCTTC. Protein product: CASSDSLTSGRFWGEQFF.

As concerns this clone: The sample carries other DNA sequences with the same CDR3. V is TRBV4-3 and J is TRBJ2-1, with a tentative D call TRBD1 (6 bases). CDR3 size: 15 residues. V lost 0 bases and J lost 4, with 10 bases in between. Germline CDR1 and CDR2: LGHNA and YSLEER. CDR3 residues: CASSQERTVYNEQFF. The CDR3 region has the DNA TGCGCCAGCAGCCAAGAGAGGACAGTTTACAATGAGCAGTTCTTC.

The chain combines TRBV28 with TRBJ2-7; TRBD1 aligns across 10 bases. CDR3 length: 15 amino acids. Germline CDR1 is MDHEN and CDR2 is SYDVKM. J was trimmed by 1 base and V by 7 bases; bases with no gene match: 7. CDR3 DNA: TGTGCCAGCATTTTCGACAGGGGGCGTTCCTACGAGCAGTACTTC. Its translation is CASIFDRGRSYEQYF.

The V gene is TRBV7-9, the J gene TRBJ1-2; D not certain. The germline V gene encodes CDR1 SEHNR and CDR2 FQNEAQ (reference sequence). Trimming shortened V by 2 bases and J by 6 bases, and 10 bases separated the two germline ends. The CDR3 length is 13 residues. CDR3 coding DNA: TGTGCCAGCAGCTTAACTGCAGACGATGGCTACACCTTC. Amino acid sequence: CASSLTADDGYTF. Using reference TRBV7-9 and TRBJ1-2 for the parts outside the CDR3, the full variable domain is DTGVSQNPRHKITKRGQNVTFRCDPISEHNRLYWYRQTLGQGPEFLTYFQNEAQLEKSRLLSDRFSAERPKGSFSTLEIQRTEQGDSAMYLCASSLTADDGYTFGSGTRLTVV.

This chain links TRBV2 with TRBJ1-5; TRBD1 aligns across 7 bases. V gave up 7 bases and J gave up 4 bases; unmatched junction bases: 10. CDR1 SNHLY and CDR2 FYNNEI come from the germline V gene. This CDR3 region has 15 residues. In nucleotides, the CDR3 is TGTGCCAGCAACCCCCGGGACAGAATTAATCAGCCCCAGCATTTT. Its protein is CASNPRDRINQPQHF.

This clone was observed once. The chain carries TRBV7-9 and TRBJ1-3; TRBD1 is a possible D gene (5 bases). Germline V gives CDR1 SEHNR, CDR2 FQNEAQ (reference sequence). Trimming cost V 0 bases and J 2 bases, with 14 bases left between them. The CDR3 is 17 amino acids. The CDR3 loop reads CASSLALAGSAGNTIYF. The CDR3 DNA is TGTGCCAGCAGCTTAGCGCTGGCAGGGAGTGCTGGAAACACCATATATTTT.

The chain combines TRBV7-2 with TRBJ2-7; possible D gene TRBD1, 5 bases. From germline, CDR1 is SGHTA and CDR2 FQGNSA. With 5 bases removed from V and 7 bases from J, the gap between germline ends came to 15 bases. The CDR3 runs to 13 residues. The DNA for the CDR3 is TGTGCCAGCAGCCAAGGACCCCAGGGAGAGCAGTACTTC. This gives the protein CASSQGPQGEQYF.